The sequence of this TCR beta chain was determined in a study of monozygotic twins with inflammatory bowel disease. From its re-call of the 5' RACE reads, TCRdb lists each CDR3 protein once, without DNA. The sample data list 200,000 to 250,000 distinct CDR3 sequences. Germline CDR1 and CDR2: DFQATT and SNEGSKA (reference sequence). The CDR3 has 14 residues. The TCR was taken from a human donor with ulcerative colitis or Crohn's disease, or a healthy co-twin of an affected twin (not recorded which). Sequenced: blood. V usage is TRBV20-1 and J usage is TRBJ2-7. The CDR3 region is CSARDRKPTSGQYF.